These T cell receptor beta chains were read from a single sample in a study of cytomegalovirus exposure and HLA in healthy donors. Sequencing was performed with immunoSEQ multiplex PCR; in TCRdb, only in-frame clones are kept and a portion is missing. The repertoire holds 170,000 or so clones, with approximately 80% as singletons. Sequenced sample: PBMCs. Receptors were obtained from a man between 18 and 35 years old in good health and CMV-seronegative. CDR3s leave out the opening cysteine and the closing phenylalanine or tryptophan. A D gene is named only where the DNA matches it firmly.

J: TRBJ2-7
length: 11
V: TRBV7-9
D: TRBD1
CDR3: ASRINRGDEQY

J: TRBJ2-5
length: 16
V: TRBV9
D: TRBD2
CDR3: ASSVVDLSGRGEETQY

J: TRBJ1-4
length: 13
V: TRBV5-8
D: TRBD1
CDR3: ASSGGDRGGEKLF

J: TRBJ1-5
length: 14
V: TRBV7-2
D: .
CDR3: ASSLGGTVTHQPQH

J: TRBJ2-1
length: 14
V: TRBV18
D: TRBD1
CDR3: ASSPLTGWLLAEQF

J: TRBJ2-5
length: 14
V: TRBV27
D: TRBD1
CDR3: ASIKRFQGAGETQY

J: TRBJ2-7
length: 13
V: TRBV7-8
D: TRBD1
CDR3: ASSNYRGRHYEQY

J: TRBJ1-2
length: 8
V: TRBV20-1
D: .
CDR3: SASRRSRT

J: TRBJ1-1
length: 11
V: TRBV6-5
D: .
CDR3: ASSSTGMTPAF

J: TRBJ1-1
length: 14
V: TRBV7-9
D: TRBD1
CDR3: ASSLAPTGVGTEAF

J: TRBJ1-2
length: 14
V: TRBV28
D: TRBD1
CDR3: ASSRGQGAMGYGYT

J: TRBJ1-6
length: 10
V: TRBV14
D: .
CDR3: ASSLLSAPLH

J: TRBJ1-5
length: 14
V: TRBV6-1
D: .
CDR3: ASSDSHREHNQPQH

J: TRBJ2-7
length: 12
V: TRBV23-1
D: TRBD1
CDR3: ASGHRDSSYEQY

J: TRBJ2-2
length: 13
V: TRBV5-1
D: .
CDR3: ASSLVVPDTGELF

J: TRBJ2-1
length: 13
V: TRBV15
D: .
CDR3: ATSRDLSGSNEQF

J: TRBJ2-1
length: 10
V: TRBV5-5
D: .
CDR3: ASSTGTNEQF

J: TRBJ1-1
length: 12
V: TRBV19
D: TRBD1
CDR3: ASRPGQTNTEAF

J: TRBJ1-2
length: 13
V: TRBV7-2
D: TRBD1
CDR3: ASSPPTGGVYGYT

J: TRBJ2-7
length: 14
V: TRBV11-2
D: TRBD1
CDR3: ASSLPRDRANYEQY

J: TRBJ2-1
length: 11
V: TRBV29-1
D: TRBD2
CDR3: SAHGGESNEQF

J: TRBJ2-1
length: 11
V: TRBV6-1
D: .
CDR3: ASSEYLTGEQF

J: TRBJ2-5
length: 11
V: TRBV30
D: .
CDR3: ACAGTAQETQY

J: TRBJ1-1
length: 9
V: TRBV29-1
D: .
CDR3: SVESGTEAF

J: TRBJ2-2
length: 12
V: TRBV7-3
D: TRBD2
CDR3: ASSLNAGAGELF

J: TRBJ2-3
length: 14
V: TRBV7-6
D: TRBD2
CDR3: ASSQEAGGLADTQY

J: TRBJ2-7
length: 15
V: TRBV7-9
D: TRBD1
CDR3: ASSPLRGQSTSYEQY

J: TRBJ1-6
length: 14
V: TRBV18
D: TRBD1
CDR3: ASSPAEGAAGSPLH

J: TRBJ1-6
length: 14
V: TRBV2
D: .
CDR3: ASSEVGASYNSPLH

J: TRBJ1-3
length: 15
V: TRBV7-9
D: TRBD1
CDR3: ASSATNRGLAGNTIY

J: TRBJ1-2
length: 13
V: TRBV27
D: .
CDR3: ASSYQGESRYGYT

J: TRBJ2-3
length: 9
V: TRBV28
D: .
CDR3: ASSSDFLQY

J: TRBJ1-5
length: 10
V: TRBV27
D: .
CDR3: ASSLAGQPQH

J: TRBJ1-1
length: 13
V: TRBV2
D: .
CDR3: ASVSGLTSNTEAF

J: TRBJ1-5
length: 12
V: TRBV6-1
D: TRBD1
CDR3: ASSWTGTHQPQH

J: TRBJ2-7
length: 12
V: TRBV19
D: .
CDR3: ASSMFVSKHEQY

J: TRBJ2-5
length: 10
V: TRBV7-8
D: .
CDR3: ASSPDGETQY

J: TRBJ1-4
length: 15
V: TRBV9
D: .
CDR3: ASSVGGGGRPNEKLF

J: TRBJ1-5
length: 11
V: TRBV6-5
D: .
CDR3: ASSHKGKVPRH

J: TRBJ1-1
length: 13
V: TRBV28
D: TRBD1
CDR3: ASSLPQGGGREAF

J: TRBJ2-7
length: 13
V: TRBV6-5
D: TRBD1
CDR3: ASSKPGQASYEQY

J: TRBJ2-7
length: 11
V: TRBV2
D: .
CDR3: ASARGSTYEQY

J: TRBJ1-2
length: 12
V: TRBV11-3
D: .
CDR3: ASSPISYGYGYT

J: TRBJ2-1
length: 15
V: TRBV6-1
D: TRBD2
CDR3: ASSEFEASGIYNEQF